This T cell receptor beta chain was found in a study of blood T cell repertoires in COVID-19. Germline V gene data show CDR1 as MNHEY and CDR2 as SVGAGI. The V end was cut by 5 bases, the J end by 8 bases, with 15 bases between. CDR3 length: 13 amino acids. This table comes from immunoSEQ multiplex PCR, and its TCRdb copy is limited to in-frame clones, with some not included. The profile shows about 46,000 clones, around 87% of them singletons. This sequence joins TRBV6-5 and TRBJ1-2, with D possibly being TRBD1 (5 bases). The receptor was isolated from a human donor in a cohort sampled during active COVID-19. Sample: peripheral blood. Here the CDR3 DNA reads TGTGCCAGCAGTAGCCGGGACTCGGGAGGCTACACCTTC. It yields the protein CASSSRDSGGYTF.